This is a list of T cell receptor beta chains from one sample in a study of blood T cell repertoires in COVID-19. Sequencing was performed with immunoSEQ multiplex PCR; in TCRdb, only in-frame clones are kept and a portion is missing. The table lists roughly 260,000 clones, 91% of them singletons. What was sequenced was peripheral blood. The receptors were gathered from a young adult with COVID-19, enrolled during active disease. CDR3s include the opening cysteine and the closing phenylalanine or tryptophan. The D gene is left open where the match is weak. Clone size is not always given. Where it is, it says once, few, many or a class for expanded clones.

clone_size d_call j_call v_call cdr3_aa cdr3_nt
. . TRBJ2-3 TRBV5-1 CASSPGVGGTDTQYF TGCGCCAGCAGCCCGGGAGTGGGGGGCACAGATACGCAGTATTTT
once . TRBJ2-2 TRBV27 CASSLSGRGTAAGELFF TGTGCCAGCAGTTTATCAGGACGGGGGACGGCCGCCGGGGAGCTGTTTTTT
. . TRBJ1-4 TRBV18 CASSPREVEGEKLFF TGTGCCAGCTCACCCAGGGAAGTGGAGGGGGAAAAACTGTTTTTT
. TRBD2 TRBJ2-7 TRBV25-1 CASSESRWVAGVGEQYF TGTGCCAGCAGTGAATCGAGGTGGGTAGCGGGAGTTGGTGAGCAGTACTTC
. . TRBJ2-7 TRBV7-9 CASNKLRESDGPYEQYF TGTGCCAGCAACAAATTAAGGGAGTCAGACGGGCCCTACGAGCAGTACTTC
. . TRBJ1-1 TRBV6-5 CASSPHRAPEAFF TGTGCCAGCAGCCCACACAGGGCCCCTGAAGCTTTCTTT
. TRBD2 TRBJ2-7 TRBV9 CASSVRATSGTYEQYF TGTGCCAGCAGCGTACGAGCTACTAGCGGGACCTACGAGCAGTACTTC
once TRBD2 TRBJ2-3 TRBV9 CASSDRLAGVADTQYF TGTGCCAGCAGCGACAGACTAGCGGGAGTCGCAGATACGCAGTATTTT
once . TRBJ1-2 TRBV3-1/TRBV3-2 CASSQELVNPAGYTF TGTGCCAGCAGCCAAGAGCTTGTGAACCCAGCGGGCTACACCTTC
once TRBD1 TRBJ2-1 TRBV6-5 CASSSDRDNEQFF TGTGCCAGCAGTTCGGACAGGGACAATGAGCAGTTCTTC
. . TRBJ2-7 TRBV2 CASSGGAYEQYF TGTGCCAGCTCCGGAGGCGCCTACGAGCAGTACTTC
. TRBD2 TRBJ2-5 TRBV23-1 CASSPSGSLYQETQYF TGCGCCAGCAGTCCGAGCGGGAGCCTGTACCAAGAGACCCAGTACTTC
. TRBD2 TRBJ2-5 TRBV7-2 CASSLQRGPQETQYF TGTGCCAGCAGCTTACAGCGGGGGCCCCAAGAGACCCAGTACTTC
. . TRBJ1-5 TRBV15 CATSRDLAGSNQPQHF TGTGCCACCAGCAGAGATCTGGCAGGAAGCAATCAGCCCCAGCATTTT
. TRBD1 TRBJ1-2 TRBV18 CASSPGTGARYGYTF TGTGCCAGCTCACCGGGGACAGGGGCTCGATATGGCTACACCTTC
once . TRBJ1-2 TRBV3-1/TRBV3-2 CASSQDATSYGYTF TGTGCCAGCAGCCAAGATGCCACCAGCTATGGCTACACCTTC
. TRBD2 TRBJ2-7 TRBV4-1 CASSQEASGLLYEQYF TGCGCCAGCAGCCAAGAAGCTAGCGGGCTCCTCTACGAGCAGTACTTC
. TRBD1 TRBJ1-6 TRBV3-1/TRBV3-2 CASSIGTGANSPLHF TGTGCCAGCAGCATCGGGACAGGGGCAAATTCACCCCTCCACTTT
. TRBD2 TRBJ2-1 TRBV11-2 CASSWLSGGEGGSYNEQFF TGTGCCAGCAGCTGGCTAAGCGGAGGAGAGGGAGGGTCCTACAATGAGCAGTTCTTC
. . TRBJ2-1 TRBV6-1 CASSEMAGSWNEQFF TGTGCCAGCAGTGAAATGGCAGGGTCTTGGAATGAGCAGTTCTTC
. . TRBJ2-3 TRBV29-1 CSALPVQADTQYF TGCAGCGCCCTGCCGGTTCAAGCAGATACGCAGTATTTT